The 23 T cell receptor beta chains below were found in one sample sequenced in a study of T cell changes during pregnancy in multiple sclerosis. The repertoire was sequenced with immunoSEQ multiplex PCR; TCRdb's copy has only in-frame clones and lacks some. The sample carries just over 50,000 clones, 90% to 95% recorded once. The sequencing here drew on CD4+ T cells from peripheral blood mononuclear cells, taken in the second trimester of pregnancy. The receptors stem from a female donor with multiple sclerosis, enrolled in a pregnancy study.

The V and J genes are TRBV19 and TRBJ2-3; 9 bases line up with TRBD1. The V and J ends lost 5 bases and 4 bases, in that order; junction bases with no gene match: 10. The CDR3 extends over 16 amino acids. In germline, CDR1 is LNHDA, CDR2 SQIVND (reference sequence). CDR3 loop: CASSLGQGLNSDTQYF. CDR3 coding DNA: TGTGCCAGTAGTCTCGGACAGGGGTTAAATTCAGATACGCAGTATTTT.

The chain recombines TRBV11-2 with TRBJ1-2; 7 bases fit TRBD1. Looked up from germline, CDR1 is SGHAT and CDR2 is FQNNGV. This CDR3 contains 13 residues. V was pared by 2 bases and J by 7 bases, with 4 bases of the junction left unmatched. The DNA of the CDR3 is TGTGCCAGCAGCTTAAGGGGGCGCGGTGGCTACACCTTC. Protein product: CASSLRGRGGYTF.

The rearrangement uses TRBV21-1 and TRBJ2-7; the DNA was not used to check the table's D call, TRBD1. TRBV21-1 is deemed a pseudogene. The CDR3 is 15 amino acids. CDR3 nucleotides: TGTGCCAGCAGCAAAGGGGGACAGGGGGACTACGAGCAGTACTTC. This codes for CASSKGGQGDYEQYF.

This CDR3 reads CAWSVLGARDTQYF. The CDR3 DNA follows: TGTGCCTGGAGTGTGTTGGGGGCTCGCGATACGCAGTATTTT. The chain has TRBV30 and TRBJ2-3, with a tentative D call TRBD1 (6 bases). The CDR3 runs to 14 residues. V was shortened by 0 bases and J by 6 bases, with 13 bases between the two germline ends. CDR1 is GTSNPN and CDR2 is SVGIG in the germline V gene (reference sequence). Filled out from reference TRBV30 and TRBJ2-3, the complete variable domain reads SQTIHQWPATLVQPVGSPLSLECTVEGTSNPNLYWYRQAAGRGLQLLFYSVGIGQISSEVPQNLSASRPQDRQFILSSKKLLLSDSGFYLCAWSVLGARDTQYFGPGTRLTVL.

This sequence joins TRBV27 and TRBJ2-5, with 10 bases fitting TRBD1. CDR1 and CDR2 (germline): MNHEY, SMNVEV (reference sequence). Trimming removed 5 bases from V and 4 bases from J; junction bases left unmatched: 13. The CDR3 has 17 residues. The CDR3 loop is CASSPRIRTGGGETQYF. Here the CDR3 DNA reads TGTGCCAGCAGTCCAAGAATCAGGACAGGGGGGGGAGAGACCCAGTACTTC.

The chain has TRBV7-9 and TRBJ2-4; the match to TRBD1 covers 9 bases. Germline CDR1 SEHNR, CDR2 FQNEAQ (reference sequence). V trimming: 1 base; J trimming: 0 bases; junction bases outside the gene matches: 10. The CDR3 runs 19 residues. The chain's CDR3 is CASSLGGQGLILAKNIQYF. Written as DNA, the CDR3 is TGTGCCAGCAGCTTAGGGGGACAGGGATTGATACTAGCCAAAAACATTCAGTACTTC.

The CDR3 loop is CASTQDSTAHTQYF. The DNA for the CDR3 is TGTGCCAGCACTCAAGACTCGACGGCCCATACGCAGTATTTT. The genes are TRBV7-6 and TRBJ2-3; D remains ambiguous. The CDR3 sequence is 14 residues long. Germline assignment: CDR1 SGHVS and CDR2 FNYEAQ. Trimming stripped 7 bases from V and 7 bases from J, with 18 bases between.

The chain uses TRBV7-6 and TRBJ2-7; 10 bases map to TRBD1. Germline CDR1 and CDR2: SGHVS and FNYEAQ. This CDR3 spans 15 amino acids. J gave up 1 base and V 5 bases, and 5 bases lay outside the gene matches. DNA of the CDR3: TGTGCCAGCAGCCAAGGGACAGGGGTATCCTACGAGCAGTACTTC. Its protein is CASSQGTGVSYEQYF.

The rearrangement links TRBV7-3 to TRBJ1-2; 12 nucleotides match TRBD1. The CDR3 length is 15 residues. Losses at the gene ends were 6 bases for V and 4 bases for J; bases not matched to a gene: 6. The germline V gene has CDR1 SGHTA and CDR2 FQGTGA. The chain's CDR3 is CASRNGTGGIYGYTF. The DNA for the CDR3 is TGTGCCAGCAGAAACGGGACAGGGGGCATCTATGGCTACACCTTC. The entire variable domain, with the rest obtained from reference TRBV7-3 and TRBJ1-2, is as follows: GAGVSQTPSNKVTEKGKYVELRCDPISGHTALYWYRQSLGQGPEFLIYFQGTGAADDSGLPNDRFFAVRPEGSVSTLKIQRTERGDSAVYLCASRNGTGGIYGYTFGSGTRLTVV.

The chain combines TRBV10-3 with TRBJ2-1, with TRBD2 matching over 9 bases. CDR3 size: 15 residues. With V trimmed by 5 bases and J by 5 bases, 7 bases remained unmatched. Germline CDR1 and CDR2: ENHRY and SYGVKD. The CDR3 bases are TGTGCCATCAGTCTTAGCGGGGGACGAGACAATGAGCAGTTCTTC. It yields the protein CAISLSGGRDNEQFF.

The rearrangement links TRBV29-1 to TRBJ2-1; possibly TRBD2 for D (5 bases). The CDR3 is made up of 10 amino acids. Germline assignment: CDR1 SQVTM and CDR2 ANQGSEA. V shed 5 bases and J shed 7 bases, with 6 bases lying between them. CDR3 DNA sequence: TGCAGCGTTTGGGAGAATGAGCAGTTCTTC. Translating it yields CSVWENEQFF.

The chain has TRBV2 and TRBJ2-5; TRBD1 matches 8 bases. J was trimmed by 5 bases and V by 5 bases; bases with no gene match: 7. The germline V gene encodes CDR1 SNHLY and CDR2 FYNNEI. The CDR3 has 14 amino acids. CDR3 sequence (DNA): TGTGCCAGCAGTACGGACAGGGTCAGGGAGACCCAGTACTTC. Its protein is CASSTDRVRETQYF.

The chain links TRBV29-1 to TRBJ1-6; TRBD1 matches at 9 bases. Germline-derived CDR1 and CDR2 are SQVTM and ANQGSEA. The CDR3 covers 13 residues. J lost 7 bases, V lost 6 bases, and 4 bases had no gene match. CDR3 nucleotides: TGCAGCGTGGGGACAGGGTTAAATTCACCCCTCCACTTT. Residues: CSVGTGLNSPLHF. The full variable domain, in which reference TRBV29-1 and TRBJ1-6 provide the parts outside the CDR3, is SAVISQKPSRDICQRGTSLTIQCQVDSQVTMMFWYRQQPGQSLTLIATANQGSEATYESGFVIDKFPISRPNLTFSTLTVSNMSPEDSSIYLCSVGTGLNSPLHFGNGTRLTVT.

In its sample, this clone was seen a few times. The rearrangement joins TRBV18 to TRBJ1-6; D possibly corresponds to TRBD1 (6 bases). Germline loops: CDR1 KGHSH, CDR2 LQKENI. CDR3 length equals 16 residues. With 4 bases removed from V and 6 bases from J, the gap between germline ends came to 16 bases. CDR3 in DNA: TGTGCCAGCTCACGGGGGCAGGTCGGATTTAATTCACCCCTCCACTTT. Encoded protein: CASSRGQVGFNSPLHF.

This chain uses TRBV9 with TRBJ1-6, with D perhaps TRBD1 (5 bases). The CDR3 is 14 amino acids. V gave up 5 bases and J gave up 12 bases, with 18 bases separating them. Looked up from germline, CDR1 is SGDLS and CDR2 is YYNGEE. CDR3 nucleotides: TGTGCCAGCAGACTTCGCCCGGGGGACGGACCCCTCCACTTT. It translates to CASRLRPGDGPLHF.

Here the CDR3 reads CASSSRGSTNEKLFF. CDR3 DNA: TGTGCCAGCAGCTCCAGGGGATCAACTAATGAAAAACTGTTTTTT. This chain joins TRBV7-2 and TRBJ1-4; D might be TRBD1 (6 bases). Trimming shortened V by 4 bases and J by 0 bases, and 9 bases separated the two germline ends. The germline V gene encodes CDR1 SGHTA and CDR2 FQGNSA. The length of the CDR3 is 15 residues.

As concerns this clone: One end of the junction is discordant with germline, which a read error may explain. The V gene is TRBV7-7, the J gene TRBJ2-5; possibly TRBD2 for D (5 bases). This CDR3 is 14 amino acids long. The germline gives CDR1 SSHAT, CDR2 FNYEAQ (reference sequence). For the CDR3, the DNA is TGTGCTAGCAGCCCGAATCGGGGCCAAGAGACCCAGTACTTC. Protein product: CASSPNRGQETQYF.

CDR3 region: CASSLEVAGGAFNQPQHF. CDR3 nucleotide sequence: TGTGCCAGCAGCTTAGAGGTCGCAGGGGGCGCGTTTAATCAGCCCCAGCATTTT. The chain has TRBV7-8 and TRBJ1-5; 8 positions match TRBD1. The germline V gene has CDR1 SGHVS and CDR2 FQNEAQ. CDR3 length: 18 amino acids. The J segment lost 4 bases and the V segment lost 1 base, leaving 12 bases of the junction unmatched.

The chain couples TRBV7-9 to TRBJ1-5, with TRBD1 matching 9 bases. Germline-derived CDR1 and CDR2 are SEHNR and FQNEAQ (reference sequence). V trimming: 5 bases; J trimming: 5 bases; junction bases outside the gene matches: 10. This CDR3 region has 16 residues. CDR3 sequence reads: CASSPWTGERDQPQHF. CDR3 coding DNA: TGTGCCAGCAGCCCTTGGACAGGGGAGAGGGATCAGCCCCAGCATTTT. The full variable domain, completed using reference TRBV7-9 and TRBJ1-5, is DTGVSQNPRHKITKRGQNVTFRCDPISEHNRLYWYRQTLGQGPEFLTYFQNEAQLEKSRLLSDRFSAERPKGSFSTLEIQRTEQGDSAMYLCASSPWTGERDQPQHFGDGTRLSIL.

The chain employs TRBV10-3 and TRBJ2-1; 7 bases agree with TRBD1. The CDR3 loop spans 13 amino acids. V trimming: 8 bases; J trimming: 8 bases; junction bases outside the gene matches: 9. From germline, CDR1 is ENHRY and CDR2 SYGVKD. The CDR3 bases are TGTGCCATCTCCGAGACAGGGCGCCATGAGCAGTTCTTC. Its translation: CAISETGRHEQFF.

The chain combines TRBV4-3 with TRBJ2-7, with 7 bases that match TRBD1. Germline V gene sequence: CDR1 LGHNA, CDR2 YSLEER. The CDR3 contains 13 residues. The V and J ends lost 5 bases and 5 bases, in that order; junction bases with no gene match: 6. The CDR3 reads CASSTRQGDEQYF. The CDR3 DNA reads TGCGCCAGCAGCACTCGACAGGGAGACGAGCAGTACTTC.

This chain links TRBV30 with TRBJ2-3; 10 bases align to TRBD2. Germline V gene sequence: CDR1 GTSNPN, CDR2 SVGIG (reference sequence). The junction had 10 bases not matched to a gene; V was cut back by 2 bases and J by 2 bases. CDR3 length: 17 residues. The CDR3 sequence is CAWSMRTSGVITDTQYF. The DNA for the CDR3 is TGTGCCTGGAGTATGAGGACTAGCGGTGTAATCACAGATACGCAGTATTTT.

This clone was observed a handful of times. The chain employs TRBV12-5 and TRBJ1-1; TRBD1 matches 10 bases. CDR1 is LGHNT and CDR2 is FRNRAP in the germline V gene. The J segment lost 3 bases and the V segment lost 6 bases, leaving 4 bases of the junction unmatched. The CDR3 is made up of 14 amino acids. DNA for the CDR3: TGTGCTAGTGGGGGGGACAGGGGCCACACTGAAGCTTTCTTT. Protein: CASGGDRGHTEAFF.